This TCR beta chain was recorded in a study of blood T cells in healthy people across ages. Per sample, a minimum of 7 million PBMCs were isolated. V lost 0 bases and J lost 3, with 9 bases in between. Germline CDR1 ENHRY, CDR2 SYGVKD. This CDR3 has 14 amino acids. This clonotype was seen only a few times. A sample-barcoded 5' primer and a J-beta primer mix were used in a second PCR of roughly 7 to 11 cycles. TCRdb passed the 5' RACE reads through MiXCR, listing each CDR3 protein once. The repertoire holds some 1.5 million distinct CDR3 sequences, with roughly 27% as singletons. The source is a woman aged 25 to 39 in good health. The sequencing sample was made of blood. The chain couples TRBV10-3 to TRBJ2-7, with D perhaps being TRBD1 or TRBD2 (5 bases each). The CDR3 protein is CAISESGANYEQYF. The CDR3 coding sequence is TGTGCCATCAGTGAGTCCGGGGCGAACTACGAGCAGTACTTC.